Listed below are T cell receptor beta chains from one sample, sequenced in a study of blood T cell repertoires in COVID-19. Here immunoSEQ multiplex PCR was the method, and the copy in TCRdb shows in-frame clones only, minus some. The sample has about 150,000 clones; about 83% are singletons. The sequencing sample was made of peripheral blood. The receptors were gathered from a woman in her fifties or sixties with active or convalescent COVID-19. The CDR3 runs from the conserved cysteine through the conserved F or W. The D gene is left open where the match is weak. Size values are once, few and many counts, or a class for expanded clones, and some rows have none.

v_gene: TRBV4-1; j_gene: TRBJ2-4; abundance: -; d_gene: -; CDR3aa: CASSQEPGDGNIQYF; CDR3nt: TGCGCCAGCAGCCAAGAACCGGGAGATGGGAACATTCAGTACTTC
v_gene: TRBV5-1; j_gene: TRBJ2-1; abundance: few; d_gene: -; CDR3aa: CASSLSLQGYNEQFF; CDR3nt: TGCGCCAGCAGCCTCTCATTACAGGGCTACAATGAGCAGTTCTTC
v_gene: TRBV10-3; j_gene: TRBJ1-1; abundance: -; d_gene: -; CDR3aa: CAISERTDTEAFF; CDR3nt: TGTGCCATCAGTGAGAGAACGGACACTGAAGCTTTCTTT
v_gene: TRBV10-3; j_gene: TRBJ1-2; abundance: -; d_gene: -; CDR3aa: CAISEPSWDLGGYTF; CDR3nt: TGTGCCATCAGTGAGCCCTCTTGGGACTTGGGGGGCTACACCTTC
v_gene: TRBV28; j_gene: TRBJ1-1; abundance: -; d_gene: -; CDR3aa: CASSFEGVTEAFF; CDR3nt: TGTGCCAGCAGTTTTGAGGGAGTCACTGAAGCTTTCTTT
v_gene: TRBV6-5; j_gene: TRBJ2-5; abundance: once; d_gene: -; CDR3aa: CASRGGALQETQYF; CDR3nt: TGTGCCAGCAGGGGAGGAGCCCTGCAAGAGACCCAGTACTTC
v_gene: TRBV7-2; j_gene: TRBJ1-1; abundance: -; d_gene: -; CDR3aa: CASSLYMNTEAFF; CDR3nt: TGTGCCAGCAGCTTATACATGAACACTGAAGCTTTCTTT
v_gene: TRBV7-9; j_gene: TRBJ2-2; abundance: -; d_gene: -; CDR3aa: CASSLRTGYTGELFF; CDR3nt: TGTGCCAGCAGCTTGCGCACAGGGTACACCGGGGAGCTGTTTTTT
v_gene: TRBV6-6; j_gene: TRBJ1-2; abundance: -; d_gene: TRBD1; CDR3aa: CASSYLPPGQGPGYTF; CDR3nt: TGTGCCAGCAGTTACCTCCCTCCGGGACAGGGGCCTGGCTACACCTTC
v_gene: TRBV15; j_gene: TRBJ1-5; abundance: -; d_gene: TRBD1; CDR3aa: CATSSGSGTGNQPQHF; CDR3nt: TGTGCCACCAGCTCGGGTTCCGGGACAGGAAATCAGCCCCAGCATTTT
v_gene: TRBV25-1; j_gene: TRBJ2-5; abundance: -; d_gene: TRBD1; CDR3aa: CASSEGGQGETQYF; CDR3nt: TGTGCCAGCAGTGAAGGGGGACAGGGGGAGACCCAGTACTTC
v_gene: TRBV30; j_gene: TRBJ2-7; abundance: -; d_gene: -; CDR3aa: CAWRGGAQTEQYF; CDR3nt: TGTGCCTGGAGGGGTGGGGCGCAAACCGAGCAGTACTTC
v_gene: TRBV15; j_gene: TRBJ2-1; abundance: -; d_gene: TRBD2; CDR3aa: CATTFDSGRSFYNEQFF; CDR3nt: TGTGCCACGACTTTTGATAGCGGGAGGAGTTTCTACAATGAGCAGTTCTTC
v_gene: TRBV6-6; j_gene: TRBJ2-7; abundance: -; d_gene: -; CDR3aa: CASTPPGQVYEQYF; CDR3nt: TGTGCCAGCACCCCACCGGGACAAGTCTACGAGCAGTACTTC
v_gene: TRBV27; j_gene: TRBJ1-2; abundance: -; d_gene: TRBD1; CDR3aa: CASSLKSVADRGRRNYGYTF; CDR3nt: TGTGCCAGCAGTTTAAAATCGGTAGCGGACAGGGGAAGGAGGAACTATGGCTACACCTTC
v_gene: TRBV16; j_gene: TRBJ2-2; abundance: -; d_gene: -; CDR3aa: CASSQYEAGELFF; CDR3nt: TGTGCCAGCAGCCAATACGAGGCCGGGGAGCTGTTTTTT
v_gene: TRBV6-5; j_gene: TRBJ1-1; abundance: -; d_gene: -; CDR3aa: CASSYSAGEGAEAFF; CDR3nt: TGTGCCAGCAGTTACTCTGCAGGGGAAGGCGCTGAAGCTTTCTTT
v_gene: TRBV15; j_gene: TRBJ1-2; abundance: -; d_gene: -; CDR3aa: CATSRDRVRSSINYGYTF; CDR3nt: TGTGCCACCAGCAGAGACCGGGTGAGGAGCTCGATAAACTATGGCTACACCTTC
v_gene: TRBV3-1/TRBV3-2; j_gene: TRBJ2-7; abundance: once; d_gene: TRBD2; CDR3aa: CASSQDLAGGPSYEQYF; CDR3nt: TGTGCCAGCAGCCAAGATCTGGCGGGGGGGCCATCCTACGAGCAGTACTTC
v_gene: TRBV30; j_gene: TRBJ2-5; abundance: -; d_gene: -; CDR3aa: CAWSVNYQETQYF; CDR3nt: TGTGCCTGGAGTGTCAATTACCAAGAGACCCAGTACTTC
v_gene: TRBV27; j_gene: TRBJ1-6; abundance: -; d_gene: TRBD1; CDR3aa: CATRQGFSPLHF; CDR3nt: TGTGCCACCCGACAGGGGTTTTCACCCCTCCACTTT
v_gene: TRBV6-5; j_gene: TRBJ1-2; abundance: -; d_gene: -; CDR3aa: CASSYWGEDGYTF; CDR3nt: TGTGCCAGCAGTTACTGGGGGGAAGATGGCTACACCTTC
v_gene: TRBV7-6; j_gene: TRBJ2-3; abundance: -; d_gene: -; CDR3aa: CASSLGPVSTDTQYF; CDR3nt: TGTGCCAGCAGCTTAGGTCCAGTATCCACAGATACGCAGTATTTT
v_gene: TRBV28; j_gene: TRBJ2-1; abundance: once; d_gene: TRBD2; CDR3aa: CASSFVELAGAYNEQFF; CDR3nt: TGTGCCAGCAGTTTTGTAGAACTAGCGGGAGCCTACAATGAGCAGTTCTTC
v_gene: TRBV2; j_gene: TRBJ1-2; abundance: -; d_gene: TRBD1; CDR3aa: CASKQDRVRSYGYTF; CDR3nt: TGTGCCAGCAAACAAGACAGGGTCCGTAGCTATGGCTACACCTTC
v_gene: TRBV7-9; j_gene: TRBJ1-2; abundance: -; d_gene: TRBD1; CDR3aa: CASTPQGTGGTHGYTF; CDR3nt: TGTGCCAGCACTCCCCAAGGGACAGGGGGTACGCATGGCTACACCTTC
v_gene: TRBV28; j_gene: TRBJ1-2; abundance: -; d_gene: TRBD1; CDR3aa: CASSSTPGQGARGYTF; CDR3nt: TGTGCCAGCAGTTCGACTCCGGGACAGGGAGCGCGAGGCTACACCTTC
v_gene: TRBV4-2; j_gene: TRBJ1-1; abundance: -; d_gene: TRBD1; CDR3aa: CASSQVTIGQGANTEAFF; CDR3nt: TGTGCCAGCAGCCAAGTAACTATAGGACAGGGGGCAAACACTGAAGCTTTCTTT
v_gene: TRBV6-5; j_gene: TRBJ2-7; abundance: -; d_gene: -; CDR3aa: CASRPDRLPYEQYF; CDR3nt: TGTGCCAGCAGGCCAGACAGGTTACCCTACGAGCAGTACTTC
v_gene: TRBV18; j_gene: TRBJ2-5; abundance: -; d_gene: -; CDR3aa: CASSLLRGGQETQYF; CDR3nt: TGTGCCAGCTCACTCCTGAGGGGGGGCCAAGAGACCCAGTACTTC
v_gene: TRBV7-3; j_gene: TRBJ1-1; abundance: -; d_gene: TRBD1; CDR3aa: CASSPQGGGTEAFF; CDR3nt: TGTGCCAGCAGCCCCCAGGGGGGCGGCACTGAAGCTTTCTTT
v_gene: TRBV10-3; j_gene: TRBJ1-1; abundance: few; d_gene: TRBD1; CDR3aa: CAISDRGRTEAFF; CDR3nt: TGTGCCATCAGTGACAGGGGGCGAACTGAAGCTTTCTTT
v_gene: TRBV7-6; j_gene: TRBJ2-5; abundance: -; d_gene: TRBD2; CDR3aa: CASSLEVGAGQETQYF; CDR3nt: TGTGCCAGCAGCTTAGAGGTGGGAGCGGGGCAAGAGACCCAGTACTTC
v_gene: TRBV3-1/TRBV3-2; j_gene: TRBJ1-3; abundance: -; d_gene: -; CDR3aa: CASSQRGYRASSGNTIYF; CDR3nt: TGTGCCAGCAGCCAACGGGGCTACAGGGCTTCCTCTGGAAACACCATATATTTT